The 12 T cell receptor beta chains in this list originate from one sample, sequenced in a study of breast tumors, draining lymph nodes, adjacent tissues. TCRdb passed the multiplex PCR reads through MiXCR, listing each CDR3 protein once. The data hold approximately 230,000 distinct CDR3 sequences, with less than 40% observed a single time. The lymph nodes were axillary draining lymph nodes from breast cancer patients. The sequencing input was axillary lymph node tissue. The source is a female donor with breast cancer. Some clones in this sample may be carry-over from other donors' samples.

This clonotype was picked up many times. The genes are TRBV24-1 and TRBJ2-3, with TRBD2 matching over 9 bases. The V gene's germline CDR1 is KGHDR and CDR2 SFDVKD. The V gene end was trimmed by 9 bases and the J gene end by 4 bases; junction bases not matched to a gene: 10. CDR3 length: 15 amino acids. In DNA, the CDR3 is TGTGCCACCGGACGAGCGGGAGGAACCCCAGATACGCAGTATTTT. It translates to CATGRAGGTPDTQYF.

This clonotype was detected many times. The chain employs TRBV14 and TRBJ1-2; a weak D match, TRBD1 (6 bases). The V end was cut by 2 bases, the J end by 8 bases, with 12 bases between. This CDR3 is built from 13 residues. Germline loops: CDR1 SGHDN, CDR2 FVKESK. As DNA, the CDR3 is TGTGCCAGCAGCCAACCCTCAGGGGTCGGCTACACCTTC. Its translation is CASSQPSGVGYTF.

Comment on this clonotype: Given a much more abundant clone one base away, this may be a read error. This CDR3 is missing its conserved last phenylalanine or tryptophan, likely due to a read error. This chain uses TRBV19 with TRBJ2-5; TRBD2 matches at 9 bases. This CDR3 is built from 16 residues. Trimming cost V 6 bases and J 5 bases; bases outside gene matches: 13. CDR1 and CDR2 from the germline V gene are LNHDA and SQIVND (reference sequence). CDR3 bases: TGTGCCAGTAGAGAAGCTAGCGGGAAATCCTCTGAGACCCAGTACTCC. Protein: CASREASGKSSETQYS.

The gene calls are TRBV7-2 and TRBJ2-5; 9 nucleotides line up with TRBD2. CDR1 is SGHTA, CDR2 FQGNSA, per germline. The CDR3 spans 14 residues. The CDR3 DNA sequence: TGTCACAGTGCTAGGGAGCGGGAGGTAGAGACCCAGTACTTC. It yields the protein CHSAREREVETQYF.

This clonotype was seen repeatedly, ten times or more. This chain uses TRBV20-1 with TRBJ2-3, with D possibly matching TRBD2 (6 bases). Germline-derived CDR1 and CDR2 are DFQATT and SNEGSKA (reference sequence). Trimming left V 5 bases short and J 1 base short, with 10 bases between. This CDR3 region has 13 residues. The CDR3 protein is CSAEGLRTDTQYF. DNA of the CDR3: TGCAGTGCTGAAGGACTACGCACAGATACGCAGTATTTT.

The CDR3 DNA reads as TGTGCCAGCAGCGCGCTGGGGGAGCCGAGCTCCTACGAGCAGTACTTC. Translation: CASSALGEPSSYEQYF. The chain recombines TRBV11-2 with TRBJ2-7, with D possibly being TRBD1 or TRBD2 (5 bases each). Per the germline V gene, CDR1 is SGHAT and CDR2 is FQNNGV. The ends were cut back, 5 bases at V and 0 bases at J, with 17 bases in the middle. The CDR3 runs 16 residues. Filled out from reference TRBV11-2 and TRBJ2-7, the complete variable domain reads EAGVAQSPRYKIIEKRQSVAFWCNPISGHATLYWYQQILGQGPKLLIQFQNNGVVDDSQLPKDRFSAERLKGVDSTLKIQPAKLEDSAVYLCASSALGEPSSYEQYFGPGTRLTVT.

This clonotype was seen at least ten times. CDR3 bases: TGTGCCAGCAGCTTACTGACAGCGGTCACAGATACGCAGTATTTT. It is translated as CASSLLTAVTDTQYF. V is TRBV7-2 and J is TRBJ2-3; D tentatively reads TRBD1 or TRBD2 (5 bases each). V lost 2 bases and J 2 bases, leaving 11 bases between the germline ends. The CDR3 contains 15 residues. Germline loops: CDR1 SGHTA, CDR2 FQGNSA. The full variable domain, rest sourced from reference TRBV7-2 and TRBJ2-3, is GAGVSQSPSNKVTEKGKDVELRCDPISGHTALYWYRQSLGQGLEFLIYFQGNSAPDKSGLPSDRFSAERTGGSVSTLTIQRTQQEDSAVYLCASSLLTAVTDTQYFGPGTRLTVL.

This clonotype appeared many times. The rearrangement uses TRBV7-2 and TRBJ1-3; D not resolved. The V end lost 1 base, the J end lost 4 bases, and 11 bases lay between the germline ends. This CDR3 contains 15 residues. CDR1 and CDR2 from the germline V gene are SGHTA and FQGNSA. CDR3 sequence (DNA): TGTGCCAGCAGCTTAGGCAGCGCCCCGGGAAACACCATATATTTT. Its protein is CASSLGSAPGNTIYF. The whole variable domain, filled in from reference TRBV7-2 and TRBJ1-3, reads GAGVSQSPSNKVTEKGKDVELRCDPISGHTALYWYRQSLGQGLEFLIYFQGNSAPDKSGLPSDRFSAERTGGSVSTLTIQRTQQEDSAVYLCASSLGSAPGNTIYFGEGSWLTVV.

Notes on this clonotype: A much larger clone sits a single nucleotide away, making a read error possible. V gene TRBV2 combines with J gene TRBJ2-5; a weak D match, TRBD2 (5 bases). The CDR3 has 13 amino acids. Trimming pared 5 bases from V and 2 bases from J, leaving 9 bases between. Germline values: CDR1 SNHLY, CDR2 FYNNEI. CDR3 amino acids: CASSTRSQETQYF. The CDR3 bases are TGTGCCAGCAGTACTAGATCTCAAGAGACCCAGTACTTC. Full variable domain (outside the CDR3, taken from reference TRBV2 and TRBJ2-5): EPEVTQTPSHQVTQMGQEVILRCVPISNHLYFYWYRQILGQKVEFLVSFYNNEISEKSEIFDDQFSVERPDGSNFTLKIRSTKLEDSAMYFCASSTRSQETQYFGPGTRLLVL.

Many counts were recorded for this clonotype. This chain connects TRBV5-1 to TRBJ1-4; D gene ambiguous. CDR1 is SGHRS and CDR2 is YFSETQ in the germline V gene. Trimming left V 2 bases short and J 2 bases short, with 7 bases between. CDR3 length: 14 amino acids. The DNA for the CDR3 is TGCGCCAGCAGCTTAATAGGGACTAATGAAAAACTGTTTTTT. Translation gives CASSLIGTNEKLFF.

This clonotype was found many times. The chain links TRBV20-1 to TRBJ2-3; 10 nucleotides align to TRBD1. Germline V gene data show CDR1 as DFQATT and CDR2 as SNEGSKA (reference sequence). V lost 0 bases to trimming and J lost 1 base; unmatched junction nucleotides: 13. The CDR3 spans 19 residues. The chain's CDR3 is CSARDVDRGLIYGTDTQYF. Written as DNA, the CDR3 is TGCAGTGCTAGAGATGTCGACAGGGGGCTGATCTATGGCACAGATACGCAGTATTTT.

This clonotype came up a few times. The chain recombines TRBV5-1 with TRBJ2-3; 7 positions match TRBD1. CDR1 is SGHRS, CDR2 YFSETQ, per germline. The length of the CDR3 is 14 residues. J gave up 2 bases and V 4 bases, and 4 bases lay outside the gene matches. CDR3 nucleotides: TGCGCCAGCAGCCAGGGACAGCACACAGATACGCAGTATTTT. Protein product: CASSQGQHTDTQYF.